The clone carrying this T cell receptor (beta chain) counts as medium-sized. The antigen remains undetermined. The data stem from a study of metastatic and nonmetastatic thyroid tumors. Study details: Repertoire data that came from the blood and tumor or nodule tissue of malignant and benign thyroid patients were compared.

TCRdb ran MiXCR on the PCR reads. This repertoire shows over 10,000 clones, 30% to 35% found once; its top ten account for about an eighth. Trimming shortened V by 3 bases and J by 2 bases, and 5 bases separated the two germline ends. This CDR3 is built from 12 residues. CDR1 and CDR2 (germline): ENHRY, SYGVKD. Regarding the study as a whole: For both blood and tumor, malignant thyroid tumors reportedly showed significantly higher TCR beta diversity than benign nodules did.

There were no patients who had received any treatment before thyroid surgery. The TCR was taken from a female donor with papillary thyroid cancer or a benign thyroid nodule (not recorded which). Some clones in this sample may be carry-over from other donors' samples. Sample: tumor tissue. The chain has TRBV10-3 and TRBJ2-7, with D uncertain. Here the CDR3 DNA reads TGTGCCATCAGTGATTGGGCCTACGAGCAGTACTTC. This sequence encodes CAISDWAYEQYF.